This TCR beta chain was documented in a study of identical twins. Germline V gene sequence: CDR1 SGHVS, CDR2 FQNEAQ. V shed 5 bases and J shed 3 bases, with 14 bases lying between them. This CDR3 has 15 amino acids. A few counts support this clonotype. As yet, its antigen is unknown. TCRdb recomputed calls from the 5' RACE reads with MiXCR, one row per CDR3 protein. Altogether a few hundred thousand distinct CDR3 sequences are present, about 8% being singletons, with the ten largest covering 2.1%. Broader study findings: Out-of-frame alpha sequences shared by twins were enriched for low generation probability.

All of the donors were Caucasians in good health. This sample also belongs to another study, concerning yellow fever vaccine responses in identical twins.

The clonotype comes from a young woman in good health. The sample taken for sequencing was memory (CD45RO+) T cells sorted from blood. The V call is TRBV7-8, the J call TRBJ1-5; D unresolved. The chain's CDR3 is CASSESGMNNQPQHF. The CDR3 DNA reads as TGTGCCAGCAGCGAGTCGGGGATGAACAATCAGCCCCAGCATTTT.